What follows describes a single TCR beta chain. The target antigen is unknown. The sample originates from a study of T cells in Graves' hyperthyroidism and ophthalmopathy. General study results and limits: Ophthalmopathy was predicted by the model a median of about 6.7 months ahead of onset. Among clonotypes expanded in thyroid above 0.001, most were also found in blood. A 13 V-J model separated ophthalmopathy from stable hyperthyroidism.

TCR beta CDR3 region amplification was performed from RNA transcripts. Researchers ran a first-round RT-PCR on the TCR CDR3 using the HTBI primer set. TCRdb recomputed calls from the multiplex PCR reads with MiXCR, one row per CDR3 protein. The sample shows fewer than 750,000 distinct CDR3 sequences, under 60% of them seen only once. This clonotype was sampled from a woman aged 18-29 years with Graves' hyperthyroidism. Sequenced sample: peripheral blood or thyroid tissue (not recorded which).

The CDR3 region has the DNA TGTGCCAGCAGCGTAGTATCCAAAACTGAAGCTTTCTTT. It codes for CASSVVSKTEAFF. V is TRBV9 and J is TRBJ1-1; D is uncertain. CDR1 is SGDLS, CDR2 YYNGEE, per germline. The CDR3 sequence is 13 residues long. Trimming stripped 0 bases from V and 5 bases from J, with 8 bases between.